This is a list of T cell receptor beta chains from one sample in a study of shared clonotypes between healthy human individuals. TCRdb's table, derived via immunoSEQ multiplex PCR, lists solely in-frame clones and lacks some. The table records 900,000 to 1,200,000 clones, approximately 78% of them present only once. Sequencing was done on a sample of memory CD4+ T cells from PBMCs. These receptors were obtained from a man younger than 30 in good health. Some clones in this sample may be carry-over from other donors' samples. The CDR3 runs from the conserved cysteine through the conserved F or W. The D gene is left open where the match is weak. Rows may omit the clone size; those that give it use once, few, many or a size class.

>TRBJ2-1|TRBV11-2|-|TRBD1
CASFPRTGQSYNEQFF
TGTGCCAGCTTCCCTAGGACGGGACAGTCCTACAATGAGCAGTTCTTC
>TRBJ2-1|TRBV11-2|many|TRBD2
CASSRTSRIFQVGEQFF
TGTGCCAGCAGCCGGACTAGCCGTATCTTCCAGGTCGGTGAGCAGTTCTTC
>TRBJ2-7|TRBV6-5|-|-
CASGKTGESSYEQYF
TGTGCCAGCGGAAAAACCGGGGAAAGCTCCTACGAGCAGTACTTC
>TRBJ2-7|TRBV5-4|-|-
CASSLQGSYYEQYF
TGTGCCAGCAGCTTGCAGGGCTCGTACTACGAGCAGTACTTC
>TRBJ1-2|TRBV5-1|-|-
CASSLIPSGEASGYTF
TGCGCCAGCAGCTTAATTCCCTCAGGGGAGGCGAGCGGCTACACCTTC
>TRBJ2-2|TRBV4-1|-|TRBD2
CASSWAGLAANTGELFF
TGCGCCAGCAGCTGGGCGGGACTAGCGGCGAACACCGGGGAGCTGTTTTTT
>TRBJ2-7|TRBV9|-|-
CASSVGLTYEQYF
TGTGCCAGCAGCGTTGGACTTACCTACGAGCAGTACTTC
>TRBJ1-2|TRBV4-2|-|-
CASSQGNYGYTF
TGTGCCAGCAGCCAGGGCAACTATGGCTACACCTTC
>TRBJ2-1|TRBV2|-|-
CASSDRPYSYNEQFF
TGTGCCAGCAGTGACAGACCCTACTCCTACAATGAGCAGTTCTTC
>TRBJ2-3|TRBV5-6|few|-
CASSLGRFNTDTQYF
TGTGCCAGCAGCTTGGGCCGTTTTAACACAGATACGCAGTATTTT
>TRBJ2-2|TRBV9|-|TRBD2
CASSVRTSGRANTGELFF
TGTGCCAGCAGCGTTAGGACTAGCGGGAGGGCGAACACCGGGGAGCTGTTTTTT
>TRBJ1-5|TRBV28|-|TRBD1
CASSPNRDRVSQPQHF
TGTGCCAGCAGTCCTAACCGGGACAGGGTTTCTCAGCCCCAGCATTTT
>TRBJ2-3|TRBV9|-|TRBD2
CASSVGRLAVGDTQYF
TGTGCCAGCAGCGTAGGGAGGCTAGCGGTTGGGGATACGCAGTATTTT
>TRBJ2-7|TRBV2|-|-
CASTAWDEQYF
TGTGCCAGCACCGCCTGGGACGAGCAGTACTTC
>TRBJ2-2|TRBV5-1|-|-
CASSPGASGIVAGELFF
TGCGCCAGCAGCCCGGGGGCTAGCGGCATCGTGGCCGGGGAGCTGTTTTTT
>TRBJ1-2|TRBV27|-|-
CASSPRGTKDGYTF
TGTGCCAGCAGTCCTCGGGGGACAAAGGACGGCTACACCTTC
>TRBJ2-6|TRBV5-4|-|-
CASSVTSSGANVLTF
TGTGCCAGCAGCGTCACTAGCTCTGGGGCCAACGTCCTGACTTTC
>TRBJ2-3|TRBV30|-|TRBD2
CAWSVDLAGGLDTQYF
TGTGCCTGGAGTGTAGACCTAGCGGGAGGCTTGGATACGCAGTATTTT
>TRBJ2-7|TRBV19|-|-
CASSSPGRGPAYEQYF
TGTGCCAGTAGTTCACCCGGACGGGGACCCGCCTACGAGCAGTACTTC
>TRBJ2-2|TRBV5-1|few|TRBD2
CASSSPGLAGRHGELFF
TGCGCCAGCAGCTCGCCGGGACTAGCGGGCCGTCACGGGGAGCTGTTTTTT
>TRBJ2-5|TRBV15|-|TRBD2
CATSRGLAGGTIVTQYF
TGTGCCACCAGCAGAGGTCTAGCGGGAGGAACGATTGTGACCCAGTACTTC
>TRBJ2-2|TRBV2|-|-
CASSRTENTGELFF
TGTGCCAGCAGCCGGACTGAGAACACCGGGGAGCTGTTTTTT
>TRBJ2-7|TRBV11-2|-|-
CASSRGWGSSYEQYF
TGTGCCAGCAGCAGGGGGTGGGGAAGCTCCTACGAGCAGTACTTC
>TRBJ2-2|TRBV23-1|many|-
CASSRRELFF
TGCGCCAGCAGTCGAAGGGAGCTGTTTTTT
>TRBJ2-5|TRBV12-5|-|-
CASGLGLSETQYF
TGTGCTAGTGGTTTAGGACTAAGCGAAACCCAGTACTTC
>TRBJ2-7|TRBV7-2|few|-
CASSFLRYSPYEQYF
TGTGCCAGCAGTTTCCTCCGCTACTCACCCTACGAGCAGTACTTC
>TRBJ2-7|TRBV6-1|-|-
CASSDGAPPYEQYF
TGTGCCAGCAGTGACGGGGCCCCGCCCTACGAGCAGTACTTC
>TRBJ1-1|TRBV21-1|-|-
CASSKPPGTGPGTEAFF
TGTGCCAGCAGCAAACCCCCCGGGACAGGGCCGGGCACTGAAGCTTTCTTT
>TRBJ1-2|TRBV30|once|-
CAWIRTESYGVAF
TGTGCCTGGATTAGGACGGAGTCGTATGGGGTGGCCTTC
>TRBJ2-1|TRBV25-1|-|TRBD2
CASSKRESTGEQFF
TGTGCCAGCAGCAAGCGGGAAAGTACGGGGGAGCAGTTCTTC
>TRBJ1-1|TRBV28|-|TRBD1
CASSPPTTGTAWNTEAFF
TGTGCCAGCAGTCCACCCACAACCGGGACAGCATGGAACACTGAAGCTTTCTTT
>TRBJ2-2|TRBV19|-|TRBD2
CASSPNRAGTGELFF
TGTGCCAGTAGTCCAAACCGAGCGGGAACCGGGGAGCTGTTTTTT
>TRBJ2-2|TRBV5-4|-|-
CASSSRQAHSNTGELFF
TGTGCCAGCAGCTCGCGACAGGCCCACTCGAACACCGGGGAGCTGTTTTTT
>TRBJ1-2|TRBV7-9|-|-
CASSLEGWSYTF
TGTGCCAGCAGCTTAGAAGGGTGGAGCTACACCTTC
>TRBJ2-7|TRBV10-1|-|TRBD2
CASSEAGAGRNPSDEQYF
TGCGCCAGCAGTGAGGCAGGAGCGGGGCGGAATCCGTCGGACGAGCAGTACTTC
>TRBJ2-7|TRBV27|-|TRBD1
CASRLTGVSYEQYF
TGTGCCAGCAGACTTACAGGGGTCTCCTACGAGCAGTACTTC
>TRBJ2-3|TRBV7-2|-|-
CASSPSAGFTDTQYF
TGTGCCAGCAGCCCTAGTGCGGGATTTACAGATACGCAGTATTTT